What follows are 12 T cell receptor beta chains derived from one specimen sequenced in a study of radiation and T cells in renal cell carcinoma. Time point here: blood 2 weeks post-SBRT. This sample's treatment: 15 Gy SBRT to primary tumor, nephrectomy 4 weeks later. The repertoire was sequenced with immunoSEQ multiplex PCR; TCRdb's copy has only in-frame clones and lacks some. There are 95,000 to 150,000 clones in the sample; about 81% occur only once, and around 6.1% lies in the top ten. The starting material was blood, obtained from a patient whose treatment included radiotherapy and nephrectomy. The receptor source for this set is a middle-aged man with renal cell carcinoma.

The chain recombines TRBV4-3 with TRBJ2-7, with D unresolved. Per germline, CDR1 LGHNA and CDR2 YSLEER. The CDR3 has 14 amino acids. V was trimmed by 0 bases and J by 7 bases, leaving 13 bases between them. The chain's CDR3 is CASSQDLASLEQYF. The CDR3 nucleotides read TGCGCCAGCAGCCAAGACCTGGCAAGCCTGGAGCAGTACTTC.

This chain links TRBV9 with TRBJ2-7; possible D gene TRBD1, 6 bases. Trimming pared 2 bases from V and 3 bases from J, leaving 18 bases between. Germline CDR1 SGDLS, CDR2 YYNGEE. The CDR3 has 16 residues. In nucleotides, the CDR3 is TGTGCCAGCAGCGTCGCCGGAACCGGGACACACTACGAGCAGTACTTC. Its translation is CASSVAGTGTHYEQYF.

This sequence joins TRBV7-9 and TRBJ1-2; tentatively, D is TRBD1 (6 bases). The CDR3 runs to 15 residues. V was pared by 5 bases and J by 1 base, with 14 bases between. In germline, CDR1 is SEHNR, CDR2 FQNEAQ (reference sequence). CDR3 amino acids: CASSPGTRINYGYTF. CDR3 bases: TGTGCCAGCAGCCCCGGGACAAGGATTAACTATGGCTACACCTTC.

This clone was seen just once. The chain carries TRBV30 and TRBJ1-2, with D hard to call. In germline, CDR1 is GTSNPN, CDR2 SVGIG (reference sequence). This CDR3 has 13 residues. V lost 0 bases, J lost 4 bases, and 9 bases lay in between. The CDR3 loop is CAWSVRAVYGYTF. In DNA form, the CDR3 reads TGTGCCTGGAGTGTACGGGCGGTCTATGGCTACACCTTC.

The chain is built from TRBV6-5 and TRBJ1-5; maybe TRBD1 (6 bases). CDR1 and CDR2 from the germline V gene are MNHEY and SVGAGI. V lost 5 bases and J 7 bases, leaving 12 bases between the germline ends. This CDR3 spans 13 amino acids. CDR3 in DNA: TGTGCCAGCAGTACAGGGTTAGGCCAGCCCCAGCATTTT. Amino acids: CASSTGLGQPQHF.

The sample holds a few counts of this clone. This chain uses TRBV5-1 with TRBJ1-1; 8 bases map to TRBD1. Looked up from germline, CDR1 is SGHRS and CDR2 is YFSETQ. This CDR3 is built from 14 residues. The trim removed 3 bases at V and 1 base at J, leaving 2 bases unmatched. CDR3 nucleotide sequence: TGCGCCAGCAGCTCAGGGACAGGGAACACTGAAGCTTTCTTT. Its translation is CASSSGTGNTEAFF.

The chain couples TRBV19 to TRBJ1-3; D gene unclear. V was trimmed by 8 bases and J by 4 bases, leaving 21 bases between them. Germline CDR1 LNHDA, CDR2 SQIVND (reference sequence). The CDR3 is 16 amino acids. CDR3: CASESIGAQSGNTIYF. Here the CDR3 DNA reads TGTGCCAGTGAAAGTATAGGAGCACAGAGCGGAAACACCATATATTTT. Variable domain in full (rest from reference TRBV19 and TRBJ1-3): DGGITQSPKYLFRKEGQNVTLSCEQNLNHDAMYWYRQDPGQGLRLIYYSQIVNDFQKGDIAEGYSVSREKKESFPLTVTSAQKNPTAFYLCASESIGAQSGNTIYFGEGSWLTVV.

The chain recombines TRBV18 with TRBJ2-3; perhaps TRBD1 as D (5 bases). The CDR3 sequence is 15 residues long. Germline V CDR1 and CDR2: KGHSH, LQKENI. Deletions cut 3 bases from V and 0 bases from J, with 10 bases between. CDR3: CASSPSQGSTDTQYF. CDR3 nucleotide sequence: TGTGCCAGCTCACCGTCGCAGGGCAGCACAGATACGCAGTATTTT.

The chain joins TRBV6-6 to TRBJ1-5; tentatively, D is TRBD1 (5 bases). Looked up from germline, CDR1 is MNHNY and CDR2 is SVGAGI (reference sequence). The CDR3 is made up of 15 amino acids. V lost 2 bases and J 3 bases, leaving 11 bases between the germline ends. This chain's CDR3 is CASSYQGWDNQPQHF. The CDR3 region has the DNA TGTGCCAGCAGTTACCAGGGCTGGGACAATCAGCCCCAGCATTTT.

The CDR3 nucleotides are TGTGCCAGCAGCGTAGGGGGCCAAGAGACCCAGTACTTC. This sequence encodes CASSVGGQETQYF. V and J are TRBV9 and TRBJ2-5; no clear D. The CDR3 is made up of 13 amino acids. CDR1 is SGDLS and CDR2 is YYNGEE in the germline V gene. V lost 0 bases to trimming and J lost 1 base, with 4 bases between them.

The chain employs TRBV5-1 and TRBJ2-7; a possible D gene is TRBD2 (5 bases). This CDR3 has 13 residues. Between the trimmed V and J ends, which lost 0 bases and 5 bases, there was a span of 9 bases. Germline CDR1 SGHRS, CDR2 YFSETQ. The CDR3 here is CASSLGSGNEQYF. CDR3 nucleotides: TGCGCCAGCAGCTTGGGATCGGGGAACGAGCAGTACTTC. Full variable domain (outside the CDR3, taken from reference TRBV5-1 and TRBJ2-7): KAGVTQTPRYLIKTRGQQVTLSCSPISGHRSVSWYQQTPGQGLQFLFEYFSETQRNKGNFPGRFSGRQFSNSRSEMNVSTLELGDSALYLCASSLGSGNEQYFGPGTRLTVT.

V and J are TRBV9 and TRBJ1-6; TRBD1 might be the D (6 bases). CDR1 SGDLS and CDR2 YYNGEE come from the germline V gene. The CDR3 extends over 15 amino acids. V lost 3 bases, J lost 5 bases, and 12 bases lay in between. In DNA, the CDR3 is TGTGCCAGCAGCGGGAGACAGGTGCATAATTCACCCCTCCACTTT. Encoded protein: CASSGRQVHNSPLHF.